Below, one TCR beta chain is given with its context. Its matching antigen is unknown. MiXCR, applied by TCRdb to the 5' RACE reads, yields one record per CDR3 protein. The repertoire holds about 210,000 distinct CDR3 sequences, with 25% to 35% as singletons. This sample is drawn from a study of T-cell memory formation after mild COVID-19. Study-level information: Largely donor-specific sequence clusters came from a couple of donors. Study-wide findings and caveats: SARS-CoV-2 specificity was not confirmed for second-wave clones peaking on day 37. Clones that got smaller from day 15 to 85 had even CD4/CD8, while clones growing later tipped toward CD4+.

Trimming pared 5 bases from V and 3 bases from J, leaving 19 bases between. The CDR3 loop spans 16 amino acids. Germline V gene lookup returns CDR1 SGHVS and CDR2 FQNEAQ. The TCR comes from an adult woman who had mild COVID-19 (a few samples of this study predate the infection). Cell type and time point are not known. The chain is built from TRBV7-8 and TRBJ1-2, with unresolved D. The sequenced sample consisted of PBMCs or a T cell subset sorted from them (not recorded which). The CDR3: CASSPGPQVVDYGYTF. Written as DNA, the CDR3 is TGTGCCAGCAGCCCTGGACCCCAGGTAGTAGACTATGGCTACACCTTC.